This entry lists 27 T cell receptor beta chains sequenced from one sample in a study of blood T cell repertoires in COVID-19. This table comes from immunoSEQ multiplex PCR, and its TCRdb copy is limited to in-frame clones, with some not included. This table has about 120,000 clones, 88% appearing once. Sequencing was carried out using peripheral blood. The receptor source for this set is a woman in her forties or fifties with acute or convalescent COVID-19.

The chain links TRBV19 to TRBJ1-1; weak D call: TRBD1 (6 bases). The CDR3 runs 14 residues. Germline lookup yields CDR1 LNHDA and CDR2 SQIVND (reference sequence). The ends were cut back, 5 bases at V and 1 base at J, with 11 bases in the middle. CDR3 in DNA: TGTGCCAGTAGTGAAACGACAGGGAACACTGAAGCTTTCTTT. Translated, it gives CASSETTGNTEAFF. The full variable domain, rest sourced from reference TRBV19 and TRBJ1-1, is DGGITQSPKYLFRKEGQNVTLSCEQNLNHDAMYWYRQDPGQGLRLIYYSQIVNDFQKGDIAEGYSVSREKKESFPLTVTSAQKNPTAFYLCASSETTGNTEAFFGQGTRLTVV.

The chain couples TRBV9 to TRBJ1-4, with D perhaps TRBD1 (5 bases). CDR3 length equals 15 residues. Germline V gene data show CDR1 as SGDLS and CDR2 as YYNGEE. Trimming pared 3 bases from V and 8 bases from J, leaving 17 bases between. As DNA, the CDR3 is TGTGCCAGCAGCGCCCGGGGGGGAGAAGGGGAAAAACTGTTTTTT. This gives the protein CASSARGGEGEKLFF. The full variable domain, its missing parts supplied by reference TRBV9 and TRBJ1-4, is DSGVTQTPKHLITATGQRVTLRCSPRSGDLSVYWYQQSLDQGLQFLIQYYNGEERAKGNILERFSAQQFPDLHSELNLSSLELGDSALYFCASSARGGEGEKLFFGSGTQLSVL.

The chain links TRBV19 to TRBJ1-5; tentatively, D is TRBD1 (6 bases). Germline V gene sequence: CDR1 LNHDA, CDR2 SQIVND (reference sequence). This CDR3 contains 15 residues. Trimming cost V 0 bases and J 0 bases, with 6 bases left between them. The CDR3 DNA follows: TGTGCCAGTAGTATAGACAGGGGTAGCAATCAGCCCCAGCATTTT. This codes for CASSIDRGSNQPQHF. The full variable domain, its missing parts supplied by reference TRBV19 and TRBJ1-5, is DGGITQSPKYLFRKEGQNVTLSCEQNLNHDAMYWYRQDPGQGLRLIYYSQIVNDFQKGDIAEGYSVSREKKESFPLTVTSAQKNPTAFYLCASSIDRGSNQPQHFGDGTRLSIL.

In this sample, this clone turned up a few times. The chain combines TRBV5-1 with TRBJ1-1, with D possibly TRBD1 on 5 matching bases. Between the trimmed V and J ends, which lost 2 bases and 1 base, there was a span of 9 bases. The germline V gene encodes CDR1 SGHRS and CDR2 YFSETQ. The length of the CDR3 is 14 residues. Here the CDR3 DNA reads TGCGCCAGCAGCTTAGCGACAGCGAACACTGAAGCTTTCTTT. The encoded protein is CASSLATANTEAFF.

The chain joins TRBV5-1 to TRBJ2-1, with D possibly being TRBD1 (6 bases). The V end was cut by 5 bases, the J end by 1 base, with 13 bases between. Germline CDR1 is SGHRS and CDR2 is YFSETQ. This CDR3 is 15 amino acids long. As DNA, the CDR3 is TGCGCCAGCAGGGGGTCGGGGACATCCTACAATGAGCAGTTCTTC. It encodes CASRGSGTSYNEQFF.

This chain connects TRBV29-1 to TRBJ1-3; D perhaps matches TRBD1 (6 bases). The V and J ends lost 6 bases and 0 bases respectively, with 9 bases between them. Germline V gene lookup returns CDR1 SQVTM and CDR2 ANQGSEA. This CDR3 contains 13 residues. The CDR3 DNA reads TGCAGCGTCTCAGGGGCCTCTGGAAACACCATATATTTT. Its protein product is CSVSGASGNTIYF.

V is TRBV6-5 and J is TRBJ2-2; 9 nucleotides agree with TRBD1. Losses at the gene ends were 8 bases for V and 5 bases for J; bases not matched to a gene: 9. Germline V gene sequence: CDR1 MNHEY, CDR2 SVGAGI. The CDR3 spans 15 residues. The CDR3 region is CASGPTGGRTGELFF. CDR3 nucleotides: TGTGCCAGCGGCCCGACAGGGGGAAGAACCGGGGAGCTGTTTTTT.

The rearrangement uses TRBV3-1 (or the pseudogene TRBV3-2) and TRBJ1-5; D possibly corresponds to TRBD1 (5 bases). The V and J ends lost 1 base and 2 bases respectively, with 12 bases between them. Germline CDR1 reads LGHDT; CDR2 reads YNNKEL (reference sequence). The CDR3 spans 16 residues. DNA for the CDR3: TGTGCCAGCAGCCAAGTGGGGACTTCGGGCAATCAGCCCCAGCATTTT. Protein sequence: CASSQVGTSGNQPQHF.

This chain connects TRBV5-1 to TRBJ2-7, with D unresolved. V gave up 0 bases and J gave up 6 bases, with 7 bases separating them. Germline V gene sequence: CDR1 SGHRS, CDR2 YFSETQ. The CDR3 runs to 12 residues. The DNA for the CDR3 is TGCGCCAGCAGCTTGGCCCTTTTCGAGCAGTACTTC. Protein sequence: CASSLALFEQYF.

This chain links TRBV19 with TRBJ1-2; TRBD1 might be the D (6 bases). The germline CDR1 and CDR2 sequences are LNHDA and SQIVND (reference sequence). The V end was cut by 3 bases, the J end by 5 bases, with 22 bases between. The CDR3 spans 17 residues. The CDR3: CASSMVASGRGRYGYTF. CDR3 coding DNA: TGTGCCAGTAGTATGGTGGCGTCGGGCAGGGGTAGATATGGCTACACCTTC.

This chain uses TRBV27 with TRBJ1-6; D gene ambiguous. Germline-derived CDR1 and CDR2 are MNHEY and SMNVEV (reference sequence). The CDR3 is 16 residues long. V was clipped by 2 bases and J by 7 bases, with 15 bases between them. The CDR3 bases are TGTGCCAGCAGTTTAGGAGGCCCCAAAACCAATTCACCCCTCCACTTT. Translating it yields CASSLGGPKTNSPLHF.

This clone came up a few times. This chain joins TRBV5-1 and TRBJ2-7; 10 positions agree with TRBD1. The germline CDR1 and CDR2 sequences are SGHRS and YFSETQ. CDR3 size: 14 residues. With V trimmed by 0 bases and J by 5 bases, 2 bases remained unmatched. CDR3 amino acids: CASSLGQGADEQYF. The CDR3 DNA reads as TGCGCCAGCAGCTTGGGACAGGGGGCGGACGAGCAGTACTTC.

The chain combines TRBV5-1 with TRBJ1-4; weak D call: TRBD1 (6 bases). Per germline, CDR1 SGHRS and CDR2 YFSETQ. CDR3 length: 15 residues. V shed 4 bases and J shed 0 bases, with 10 bases lying between them. The CDR3 coding sequence is TGCGCCAGCAGCCCAAGGACAGCAACTAATGAAAAACTGTTTTTT. Its translation is CASSPRTATNEKLFF.

The CDR3 DNA reads TGTGCCAGCAGCCAAGAAGGGGTTATCGGCACTGAAGCTTTCTTT. This translates into CASSQEGVIGTEAFF. This rearrangement joins TRBV4-2 to TRBJ1-1, with TRBD1 as a possible D gene (5 bases). V was trimmed by 0 bases and J by 4 bases, leaving 12 bases between them. The germline V gene has CDR1 LGHNA and CDR2 YNFKEQ. This CDR3 is built from 15 residues.

This rearrangement joins TRBV18 to TRBJ2-1, with D perhaps matching TRBD1 (7 bases). The germline gives CDR1 KGHSH, CDR2 LQKENI. This CDR3 spans 11 amino acids. Between the trimmed V and J ends, which lost 7 bases and 9 bases, there was a span of 10 bases. For the CDR3, the DNA is TGTGCCAGCTACAGGGGAGGTGAGCAGTTCTTC. Translation: CASYRGGEQFF.

V usage is TRBV5-1 and J usage is TRBJ2-7, with 11 nucleotides matching TRBD1. CDR3 size: 14 residues. J lost 3 bases, V lost 4 bases, and 3 bases had no gene match. The germline V gene encodes CDR1 SGHRS and CDR2 YFSETQ. CDR3 sequence: CASSGGTGGYEQYF. In DNA form, the CDR3 reads TGCGCCAGCAGCGGGGGGACAGGGGGCTACGAGCAGTACTTC.

The gene calls are TRBV18 and TRBJ2-7; possible D gene TRBD1, 6 bases. The CDR3 has 15 amino acids. Germline lookup yields CDR1 KGHSH and CDR2 LQKENI. With 3 bases removed from V and 0 bases from J, the gap between germline ends came to 12 bases. CDR3 DNA sequence: TGTGCCAGCTCACCCGCAGGGGAAATCTCCTACGAGCAGTACTTC. It is translated as CASSPAGEISYEQYF.

This clone showed up just once. V usage is TRBV3-1 (or the pseudogene TRBV3-2) and J usage is TRBJ1-1; D possibly corresponds to TRBD1 (6 bases). The germline V gene encodes CDR1 LGHDT and CDR2 YNNKEL (reference sequence). The CDR3 runs 14 residues. V was pared by 1 base and J by 4 bases, with 10 bases between. The CDR3 DNA reads TGTGCCAGCAGCCAAGTCATAGGGGGCACTGAAGCTTTCTTT. Translated: CASSQVIGGTEAFF.

J is TRBJ2-2 and V is TRBV11-1; 13 nucleotides align to TRBD2. CDR3 size: 16 residues. CDR1 and CDR2 (germline): SGHAT, FQDESV (reference sequence). V shed 5 bases and J 5 bases; nucleotides not matched to a gene: 5. The CDR3 is CASSPRTSGSTGELFF. The CDR3 DNA sequence: TGTGCCAGCAGCCCGAGGACTAGCGGGAGTACCGGGGAGCTGTTTTTT.

This clone was counted once. The rearrangement joins TRBV27 to TRBJ1-6, with D possibly being TRBD1 (5 bases). Germline V gene lookup returns CDR1 MNHEY and CDR2 SMNVEV (reference sequence). V lost 4 bases and J lost 0, with 13 bases in between. The CDR3 totals 17 residues. Here the CDR3 reads CASSSGTLHSYNSPLHF. The CDR3 nucleotides read TGTGCCAGCAGTTCCGGGACTCTTCACTCCTATAATTCACCCCTCCACTTT.

The rearrangement joins TRBV5-1 to TRBJ2-2; TRBD2 aligns across 8 bases. Looked up from germline, CDR1 is SGHRS and CDR2 is YFSETQ. The CDR3 consists of 18 residues. Trimming at V came to 2 bases and at J to 6 bases, leaving 15 bases not matched to a gene. For the CDR3, the DNA is TGCGCCAGCAGCTTTAATCCGCCGGGACTAGGGGTTGCCGGGGAGCTGTTTTTT. Its protein product is CASSFNPPGLGVAGELFF.

V usage is TRBV27 and J usage is TRBJ2-7, with a weak D call TRBD2 (5 bases). The V end was cut by 0 bases, the J end by 7 bases, with 13 bases between. In germline, CDR1 is MNHEY, CDR2 SMNVEV (reference sequence). The CDR3 totals 14 residues. CDR3 DNA sequence: TGTGCCAGCAGTTTATCTTCGGCTCCGGGAGAGCAGTACTTC. It specifies CASSLSSAPGEQYF.

The chain is built from TRBV5-1 and TRBJ2-6; TRBD1 matches 10 bases. The CDR3 contains 19 residues. Unmatched junction bases numbered 12, after V lost 4 bases and J lost 2 bases. CDR1 is SGHRS and CDR2 is YFSETQ in the germline V gene. The CDR3 nucleotides read TGCGCCAGCAGCCCCACCGGACAGGGGGGCGCGGCTGGGGCCAACGTCCTGACTTTC. As protein: CASSPTGQGGAAGANVLTF.

The genes are TRBV19 and TRBJ2-1; 10 bases line up with TRBD1. The V gene's germline CDR1 is LNHDA and CDR2 SQIVND (reference sequence). The CDR3 has 16 residues. J was trimmed by 0 bases and V by 5 bases; bases with no gene match: 4. In DNA form, the CDR3 reads TGTGCCAGTAGTGTCGGACAGGGGGGCTCCTACAATGAGCAGTTCTTC. It encodes CASSVGQGGSYNEQFF. Looking up the rest from reference TRBV19 and TRBJ2-1 gives the full variable domain: DGGITQSPKYLFRKEGQNVTLSCEQNLNHDAMYWYRQDPGQGLRLIYYSQIVNDFQKGDIAEGYSVSREKKESFPLTVTSAQKNPTAFYLCASSVGQGGSYNEQFFGPGTRLTVL.

The rearrangement links TRBV7-9 to TRBJ2-6, with TRBD2 matching 7 bases. The CDR3 totals 14 residues. CDR1 and CDR2 from the germline V gene are SEHNR and FQNEAQ (reference sequence). V trimming: 11 bases; J trimming: 0 bases; junction bases outside the gene matches: 4. The CDR3 DNA reads TGTGCCTTAGCGGGCTCCTCTGGGGCCAACGTCCTGACTTTC. This sequence encodes CALAGSSGANVLTF.

This chain uses TRBV11-3 with TRBJ2-1; the match to TRBD2 covers 7 bases. Germline trimming cut 1 base from V and 8 bases from J; bases unmatched to any gene: 8. Germline CDR1 is SGHNT and CDR2 is YENEEA. CDR3 length: 15 residues. This CDR3 reads CASSLGRELYDEQFF. The CDR3 bases are TGTGCCAGCAGCTTAGGGCGGGAGCTGTACGATGAGCAGTTCTTC.

This clone has more than one count but fewer than ten. The chain links TRBV2 to TRBJ1-5; D is ambiguous. This CDR3 has 15 amino acids. With 1 base removed from V and 1 base from J, the gap between germline ends came to 8 bases. Looked up from germline, CDR1 is SNHLY and CDR2 is FYNNEI. CDR3 residues: CASSEGRLSNQPQHF. Here the CDR3 DNA reads TGTGCCAGCAGTGAAGGCAGGCTGAGCAATCAGCCCCAGCATTTT.